This TCR beta chain originates from a study of vaccination and CD4 T cells after COVID-19. Study as a whole: Investigators stimulated cells with overlapping spike peptides drawn from SARS-CoV-2, HCoV-NL63, HCoV-OC43 and HCoV-229E.

The Oncomine TCR Beta short-read assay generated sequence data from the DNA of cultured CD4+ T cells. TCRdb processed the PCR reads anew with MiXCR; each CDR3 protein has one entry. The sample yields 7,000 to 10,000 distinct CDR3 sequences, about a fifth seen once. This clonotype has only a few counts. Its target is unknown. Study-level results: For SARS-CoV-2-reactive clonotypes, the median went from 21 to 38, a nonsignificant increase. Convalescent patients had a median about 90% of reactive clones appearing only post-vaccination.

The treatment is: approximately 10-day PBMC culture with coronavirus spike peptide pools or control peptides (ViraFEST assay). Per the germline V gene, CDR1 is MNHEY and CDR2 is SVGEGT. Trimming removed 4 bases from V and 4 bases from J; junction bases left unmatched: 11. CDR3 size: 16 residues. Sample: CD4+ T cells from blood, cultured in vitro, taken after SARS-CoV-2 vaccination. The V and J genes are TRBV6-2 or TRBV6-3 and TRBJ2-3; 7 bases fit TRBD2. The sequence was collected from a human donor who had recovered from COVID-19. CDR3 residues: CASSSGLAVSADTQYF. Written as DNA, the CDR3 is TGTGCCAGCAGTTCAGGCCTAGCGGTCTCCGCAGATACGCAGTATTTT.